One sample yielded the 30 T cell receptor beta chains listed below, sequenced in a study of blood T cell repertoires in COVID-19. Assay used: immunoSEQ multiplex PCR; TCRdb lists only in-frame clones, some missing. The sample shows roughly 300,000 clones, approximately 88% of them seen only once. Source material: peripheral blood. All receptors derive from a man aged 18 to 35 with active or convalescent COVID-19.

This rearrangement joins TRBV7-9 to TRBJ1-2; possible D gene TRBD1, 6 bases. The V end was cut by 5 bases, the J end by 5 bases, with 27 bases between. Germline assignment: CDR1 SEHNR and CDR2 FQNEAQ (reference sequence). The CDR3 spans 18 residues. Here the CDR3 DNA reads TGTGCCAGCAGCCGCCGAGGGACAAACTTTGGAATCGTTTATGGCTACACCTTC. It specifies CASSRRGTNFGIVYGYTF.

The V and J genes are TRBV7-8 and TRBJ2-5; TRBD1 matches at 8 bases. The CDR3 has 16 residues. Germline V CDR1 and CDR2: SGHVS, FQNEAQ. After removal of 5 bases from V and 1 base from J, the junction contained 9 bases not matched to a gene. CDR3 protein: CASSIGTGSPQETQYF. CDR3 bases: TGTGCCAGCAGCATAGGGACAGGTAGTCCCCAAGAGACCCAGTACTTC.

The chain recombines TRBV19 with TRBJ1-1; 7 nucleotides align to TRBD1. This CDR3 spans 14 amino acids. Per the germline V gene, CDR1 is LNHDA and CDR2 is SQIVND (reference sequence). The ends lost 5 bases at V and 9 bases at J; junction bases unmatched: 12. The CDR3 loop reads CASSRQGRTTKAFF. In DNA, the CDR3 is TGTGCCAGTAGTCGACAGGGCCGAACCACCAAAGCTTTCTTT.

This rearrangement joins TRBV9 to TRBJ1-2; unclear D gene. The CDR3 has 13 amino acids. Trimming shortened V by 1 base and J by 4 bases, and 8 bases separated the two germline ends. The germline CDR1 and CDR2 sequences are SGDLS and YYNGEE. Here the CDR3 DNA reads TGTGCCAGCAGCGTAAGTCAGGTCTATGGCTACACCTTC. Translating gives CASSVSQVYGYTF. The entire variable domain, with the rest obtained from reference TRBV9 and TRBJ1-2, is as follows: DSGVTQTPKHLITATGQRVTLRCSPRSGDLSVYWYQQSLDQGLQFLIQYYNGEERAKGNILERFSAQQFPDLHSELNLSSLELGDSALYFCASSVSQVYGYTFGSGTRLTVV.

CDR3 coding DNA: TGTGCCATCAGGGGACTAGCGGGGCGCACAGATACGCAGTATTTT. It yields the protein CAIRGLAGRTDTQYF. V usage is TRBV10-3 and J usage is TRBJ2-3; 13 nucleotides align to TRBD2. Germline V gives CDR1 ENHRY, CDR2 SYGVKD. This CDR3 is 15 amino acids long. V lost 6 bases, J lost 1 base, and 1 base stayed unmatched.

The chain employs TRBV5-1 and TRBJ1-1; the D gene is possibly TRBD1 (6 bases). Germline assignment: CDR1 SGHRS and CDR2 YFSETQ. The CDR3 spans 15 residues. V gave up 0 bases and J gave up 2 bases, with 11 bases separating them. The CDR3 region has the DNA TGCGCCAGCAGCTTGGGACAGGCGATAAACACTGAAGCTTTCTTT. This translates into CASSLGQAINTEAFF.

The chain uses TRBV3-1 (or the pseudogene TRBV3-2) and TRBJ2-1; 7 nucleotides align to TRBD2. The ends lost 4 bases at V and 6 bases at J; junction bases unmatched: 18. The CDR3 covers 18 residues. Germline loops: CDR1 LGHDT, CDR2 YNNKEL (reference sequence). DNA for the CDR3: TGTGCCAGCAGCCGCCTCGAAAGGGAGGGGAACATGGGCAATGAGCAGTTCTTC. It specifies CASSRLEREGNMGNEQFF.

The DNA for the CDR3 is TGTGCCAGCAAAGGACAGGCCTACGAGCAGTACTTC. It codes for CASKGQAYEQYF. This chain joins TRBV5-6 and TRBJ2-7; 7 bases agree with TRBD1. Unmatched junction bases numbered 2, after V lost 6 bases and J lost 2 bases. Germline V gives CDR1 SGHDT, CDR2 YYEEEE. The CDR3 sequence is 12 residues long.

The chain links TRBV15 to TRBJ1-1; D is unresolved. Germline-derived CDR1 and CDR2 are LNHNV and YYDKDF (reference sequence). Between the trimmed V and J ends, which lost 5 bases and 6 bases, there was a span of 7 bases. This CDR3 has 11 amino acids. CDR3 residues: CATSFYAEAFF. The CDR3 DNA follows: TGTGCCACCAGCTTCTACGCTGAAGCTTTCTTT. The full variable domain, its missing parts supplied by reference TRBV15 and TRBJ1-1, is DAMVIQNPRYQVTQFGKPVTLSCSQTLNHNVMYWYQQKSSQAPKLLFHYYDKDFNNEADTPDNFQSRRPNTSFCFLDIRSPGLGDTAMYLCATSFYAEAFFGQGTRLTVV.

The DNA for the CDR3 is TGTGCCAGCAGCTTAGGACCTTCGACAGGGAACACTGAAGCTTTCTTT. This codes for CASSLGPSTGNTEAFF. V usage is TRBV11-2 and J usage is TRBJ1-1; a weak D match, TRBD1 (6 bases). The CDR3 sequence is 16 residues long. Trimming shortened V by 1 base and J by 1 base, and 13 bases separated the two germline ends. Germline V CDR1 and CDR2: SGHAT, FQNNGV.

V gene TRBV23-1 combines with J gene TRBJ1-2; D is unresolved. TRBV23-1 is sorted into the ORF group, with uncertain function. Trimming removed 0 bases from V and 4 bases from J, with 9 bases in between. The length of the CDR3 is 14 residues. The CDR3 coding sequence is TGCGCCAGCAGTCAATCGAGGGTTACCTATGGCTACACCTTC. Protein product: CASSQSRVTYGYTF.

This chain uses TRBV9 with TRBJ1-1; no firm D call. The ends were cut back, 5 bases at V and 0 bases at J, with 8 bases in the middle. CDR1 is SGDLS and CDR2 is YYNGEE in the germline V gene. The CDR3 sequence is 13 residues long. The CDR3 bases are TGTGCCAGCAGTGAGGGATTGAACACTGAAGCTTTCTTT. Translation: CASSEGLNTEAFF.

The chain has TRBV2 and TRBJ2-1; no clear D gene. Germline V CDR1 and CDR2: SNHLY, FYNNEI. V was clipped by 9 bases and J by 5 bases, with 14 bases between them. The CDR3 is made up of 13 amino acids. CDR3 DNA: TGTGCCAGGGCTGACGGAGAGCACAATGAGCAGTTCTTC. Translated, it gives CARADGEHNEQFF.

This clone was picked up a small number of times. The rearrangement links TRBV13 to TRBJ2-7, with 13 bases matching TRBD2. The V gene end was trimmed by 0 bases and the J gene end by 11 bases; junction bases not matched to a gene: 7. Germline loops: CDR1 PRHDT, CDR2 FYEKMQ (reference sequence). The CDR3 runs to 15 residues. This CDR3 reads CASSLGSTSGGAKYF. In DNA form, the CDR3 reads TGTGCCAGCAGCTTAGGGTCAACTAGCGGGGGGGCGAAGTACTTC.

This sequence joins TRBV27 and TRBJ1-6; 12 bases align to TRBD1. V dropped 6 bases and J dropped 7; count of bases not matched to a gene: 4. This CDR3 region has 15 residues. Germline V gene sequence: CDR1 MNHEY, CDR2 SMNVEV (reference sequence). For the CDR3, the DNA is TGTGCCAGCAGGGGGACAGGGGGCGCAAATTCACCCCTCCACTTT. It is translated as CASRGTGGANSPLHF.

The rearrangement uses TRBV6-6 and TRBJ1-4; 8 bases are shared with TRBD1. V was pared by 5 bases and J by 5 bases, with 4 bases of the junction left unmatched. The CDR3 is 14 residues long. Per the germline V gene, CDR1 is MNHNY and CDR2 is SVGAGI (reference sequence). This CDR3 reads CASSPRTGNEKLFF. The CDR3 region has the DNA TGTGCCAGCAGTCCCCGGACAGGGAATGAAAAACTGTTTTTT.

This clone showed up just once. This chain connects TRBV11-2 to TRBJ2-2; perhaps TRBD2 as D (6 bases). The V end lost 5 bases, the J end lost 3 bases, and 10 bases lay between the germline ends. The germline V gene encodes CDR1 SGHAT and CDR2 FQNNGV. The CDR3 has 14 residues. The CDR3 DNA follows: TGTGCCAGCAGCAGGACTACCTACACCGGGGAGCTGTTTTTT. Translating gives CASSRTTYTGELFF.

V and J are TRBV7-2 and TRBJ2-7; TRBD2 matches at 12 bases. Trimming removed 3 bases from V and 1 base from J; junction bases left unmatched: 4. The CDR3 sequence is 16 residues long. Per the germline V gene, CDR1 is SGHTA and CDR2 is FQGNSA. The CDR3 region has the DNA TGTGCCAGCAGCTTGCCTAGCGGGGGGGCGTCCTACGAGCAGTACTTC. Translating it yields CASSLPSGGASYEQYF.

The chain employs TRBV29-1 and TRBJ2-3; 9 bases match TRBD1. The V segment lost 5 bases and the J segment 0 bases; nucleotides outside the gene matches: 6. The CDR3 contains 15 residues. CDR1 and CDR2 (germline): SQVTM, ANQGSEA. The CDR3, as DNA: TGCAGCGTTTCACCGGGACAGGGTAGCACAGATACGCAGTATTTT. It encodes CSVSPGQGSTDTQYF.

The chain employs TRBV19 and TRBJ2-3, with 13 bases identical to TRBD2. Germline values: CDR1 LNHDA, CDR2 SQIVND (reference sequence). The CDR3 has 14 residues. The junction had 7 bases not matched to a gene; V was cut back by 7 bases and J by 9 bases. The CDR3 loop reads CASTRGLAGETQYF. The DNA of the CDR3 is TGTGCCAGTACCCGAGGACTAGCGGGGGAGACGCAGTATTTT.

The V and J genes are TRBV4-1 and TRBJ1-3; D call uncertain. V lost 8 bases and J 0 bases, leaving 11 bases between the germline ends. The CDR3 is 14 residues long. Germline V gene data show CDR1 as MGHRA and CDR2 as YSYEKL. This CDR3 reads CASGTAVSGNTIYF. The CDR3 region has the DNA TGCGCCAGCGGAACAGCCGTCTCTGGAAACACCATATATTTT.

The chain has TRBV7-2 and TRBJ1-2, with D maybe TRBD1 (5 bases). Trimming removed 7 bases at V and 4 bases at J, with 13 bases between. CDR3 length: 13 residues. Germline-derived CDR1 and CDR2 are SGHTA and FQGNSA. CDR3 in amino acids: CASNPPGIYGYTF. In DNA, the CDR3 is TGTGCCAGCAACCCCCCAGGGATCTATGGCTACACCTTC.

The V gene is TRBV6-1, the J gene TRBJ2-7; TRBD1 matches at 8 bases. The germline gives CDR1 MNHNS, CDR2 SASEGT. The CDR3 length is 15 residues. The trim removed 2 bases at V and 5 bases at J, leaving 8 bases unmatched. The CDR3: CASSEFSRGLNEQYF. The DNA for the CDR3 is TGTGCCAGCAGTGAATTTTCCAGGGGGCTCAACGAGCAGTACTTC.

The chain uses TRBV10-3 and TRBJ1-1, with 7 bases that match TRBD1. The CDR3 sequence is 17 residues long. CDR1 ENHRY and CDR2 SYGVKD come from the germline V gene. J lost 1 base, V lost 0 bases, and 8 bases had no gene match. CDR3 nucleotide sequence: TGTGCCATCAGTGAGTCCGTGCCGGGACAGAAGAACACTGAAGCTTTCTTT. Translating gives CAISESVPGQKNTEAFF.

V usage is TRBV5-5 and J usage is TRBJ2-4; 7 bases are shared with TRBD1. Germline CDR1 and CDR2: SGHKS and YYEKEE (reference sequence). J gave up 6 bases and V 4 bases, and 1 base lay outside the gene matches. The CDR3 consists of 12 residues. The CDR3 DNA reads as TGTGCCAGCAGCGGGGACAGAAACATTCAGTACTTC. Amino acid sequence: CASSGDRNIQYF.

The V call is TRBV5-6, the J call TRBJ2-7; D unclear. The V end lost 4 bases, the J end lost 1 base, and 12 bases lay between the germline ends. The V gene's germline CDR1 is SGHDT and CDR2 YYEEEE. The CDR3 runs to 14 residues. As DNA, the CDR3 is TGTGCCAGCAGCCTCTTTTCCACATCCTACGAGCAGTACTTC. This sequence encodes CASSLFSTSYEQYF.

The genes are TRBV6-4 and TRBJ2-2; the D gene is possibly TRBD2 (6 bases). This CDR3 spans 11 amino acids. Germline CDR1 MRHNA, CDR2 SNTAGT. Trimming took 6 bases from V and 8 from J, leaving 7 bases between them. CDR3 protein: CASRGGGELFF. CDR3 nucleotides: TGTGCCAGCAGGGGAGGAGGGGAGCTGTTTTTT.

This chain joins TRBV5-1 and TRBJ1-1; TRBD1 matches at 8 bases. Trimming at V came to 0 bases and at J to 5 bases, leaving 9 bases not matched to a gene. This CDR3 is 16 amino acids long. Germline V gene sequence: CDR1 SGHRS, CDR2 YFSETQ. In DNA, the CDR3 is TGCGCCAGCAGCTTGGGCAGGGGGCGTTCGGGAACTGAAGCTTTCTTT. Its translation is CASSLGRGRSGTEAFF.

CDR3 nucleotide sequence: TGCACCAGCAGCGTAGAGGGACATACTTACAATGAGCAGTTCTTC. This gives the protein CTSSVEGHTYNEQFF. This chain connects TRBV1 to TRBJ2-1; the table's TRBD1 call for D was not verified on the DNA. TRBV1 has pseudogene status. This CDR3 spans 15 amino acids.

The chain couples TRBV5-4 to TRBJ1-2, with TRBD1 matching over 7 bases. Unmatched junction bases numbered 12, after V lost 0 bases and J lost 7 bases. There are 16 residues in the CDR3. CDR1 is SGHNT and CDR2 is YYREEE in the germline V gene (reference sequence). The CDR3 sequence is CASSLGGGDRRSGYTF. DNA for the CDR3: TGTGCCAGCAGCTTGGGGGGTGGGGACAGAAGATCTGGCTACACCTTC.